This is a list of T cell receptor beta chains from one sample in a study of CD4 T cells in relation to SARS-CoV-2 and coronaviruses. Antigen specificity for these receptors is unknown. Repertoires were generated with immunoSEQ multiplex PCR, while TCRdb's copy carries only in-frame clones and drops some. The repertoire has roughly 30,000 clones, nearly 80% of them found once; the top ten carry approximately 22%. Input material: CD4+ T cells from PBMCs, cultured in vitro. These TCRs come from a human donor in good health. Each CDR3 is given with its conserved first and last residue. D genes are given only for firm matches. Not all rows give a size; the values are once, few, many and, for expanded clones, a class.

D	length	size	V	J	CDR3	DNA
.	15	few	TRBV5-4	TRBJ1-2	CASSLARGGYYGYTF	TGTGCCAGCAGCTTGGCCCGGGGGGGCTACTATGGCTACACCTTC
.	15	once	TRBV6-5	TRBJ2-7	CASSYFTGGAYEQYF	TGTGCCAGCAGTTACTTTACAGGGGGGGCCTACGAGCAGTACTTC
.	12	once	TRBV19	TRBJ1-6	CASSGGNSPLHF	TGTGCCAGTAGTGGCGGGAATTCACCCCTCCACTTT
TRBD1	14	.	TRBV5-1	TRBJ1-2	CASNSAGTGYGYTF	TGCGCCAGCAACTCAGCCGGGACAGGCTATGGCTACACCTTC
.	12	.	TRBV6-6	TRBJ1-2	CASSQDSYGYTF	TGTGCCAGCAGTCAGGACAGCTATGGCTACACCTTC
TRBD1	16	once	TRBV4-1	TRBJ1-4	CASSNSGTGNPEKLFF	TGCGCCAGCAGCAACTCCGGGACAGGGAATCCCGAAAAACTGTTTTTT
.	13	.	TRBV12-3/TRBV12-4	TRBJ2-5	CASSLSGSRSQYF	TGTGCCAGCAGTTTAAGCGGCAGTAGGTCCCAGTACTTC
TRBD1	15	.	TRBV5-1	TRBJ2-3	CASRTGTGLTDTQYF	TGCGCCAGCAGGACTGGGACAGGGCTAACAGATACGCAGTATTTT
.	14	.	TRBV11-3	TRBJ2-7	CASSLGATSYEQYF	TGTGCCAGCAGCCTAGGGGCGACCTCCTACGAGCAGTACTTC
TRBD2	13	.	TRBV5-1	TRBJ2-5	CASSLGGGETQYF	TGCGCCAGCAGCTTGGGGGGGGGAGAGACCCAGTACTTC
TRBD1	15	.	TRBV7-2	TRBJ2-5	CASSLSGTGRETQYF	TGTGCCAGCAGCCTGTCCGGGACAGGACGAGAGACCCAGTACTTC